The 10 T cell receptor beta chains listed next were all sequenced from one sample in a study of cytomegalovirus exposure and HLA in healthy donors listed by TCRdb under 2017. Library creation used the immunoSEQ multiplex PCR assay. A mixture of 60 forward primers for TCR Vbeta segments and 13 reverse primers for TCR Jbeta segments was used in the multiplex PCR. TCRdb obtained this table from immuneACCESS and retained in-frame rearrangements with V and J assigned. These tables miss some clones; where compared with another copy, unresolved V genes account for less than half of the shortfall, and the remainder is unexplained. The sample yields about 120,000 clones; 74% were counted once. In total, the top ten clones hold approximately 4% of the sample. The sequencing input was PBMCs. The receptors shown here come from a man aged 40-55 years in good health and CMV-seropositive.

The chain is built from TRBV4-2 and TRBJ2-1; TRBD2 matches at 7 bases. The V gene end was trimmed by 3 bases and the J gene end by 1 base; junction bases not matched to a gene: 6. The CDR3 contains 16 residues. Germline assignment: CDR1 LGHNA and CDR2 YNFKEQ. The DNA for the CDR3 is TGTGCCAGCAGCCAGGTGCCGGGACTATCCTACAATGAGCAGTTCTTC. It encodes CASSQVPGLSYNEQFF.

V gene TRBV10-1 combines with J gene TRBJ2-3; a possible D gene is TRBD2 (5 bases). The CDR3 totals 14 residues. From germline, CDR1 is WNHNN and CDR2 SYGVQD (reference sequence). V lost 0 bases to trimming and J lost 6 bases, with 10 bases between them. In DNA, the CDR3 is TGCGCCAGCAGTGAGTCTGGTGGCGGGGATACGCAGTATTTT. This gives the protein CASSESGGGDTQYF.

This chain links TRBV28 with TRBJ2-1; D is perhaps TRBD2 (6 bases). Germline assignment: CDR1 MDHEN and CDR2 SYDVKM. The CDR3 has 15 amino acids. V lost 6 bases to trimming and J lost 8 bases, with 20 bases between them. The CDR3 DNA sequence: TGTGCCAGCAGCAGCCCCAGAATCGGAGGGGATGAGCAGTTCTTC. This codes for CASSSPRIGGDEQFF. Variable domain in full (rest from reference TRBV28 and TRBJ2-1): DVKVTQSSRYLVKRTGEKVFLECVQDMDHENMFWYRQDPGLGLRLIYFSYDVKMKEKGDIPEGYSVSREKKERFSLILESASTNQTSMYLCASSSPRIGGDEQFFGPGTRLTVL.

CDR3 residues: CASSRGGYGNQPQHF. The CDR3 DNA is TGTGCCAGCAGCCGAGGGGGTTATGGCAATCAGCCCCAGCATTTT. The chain links TRBV28 to TRBJ1-5; D possibly corresponds to TRBD1 (6 bases). Trimming removed 6 bases at V and 2 bases at J, with 14 bases between. The CDR3 covers 15 residues. Germline V gives CDR1 MDHEN, CDR2 SYDVKM.

This clone was seen a few times. V is TRBV29-1 and J is TRBJ2-5; D call uncertain. The germline V and J ends were trimmed by 0 bases and 4 bases, with 6 bases remaining between them. CDR3 length: 12 amino acids. Germline lookup yields CDR1 SQVTM and CDR2 ANQGSEA. The CDR3, as DNA: TGCAGCGTTGAAGACCCCAGAGAGACCCAGTACTTC. This sequence encodes CSVEDPRETQYF.

This clone was seen only a few times. CDR3 DNA sequence: TGTGCCAGCAGTTTATCATGGACTGATAGCAATCAGCCCCAGCATTTT. Encoded protein: CASSLSWTDSNQPQHF. The rearrangement links TRBV28 to TRBJ1-5; no reliable D call. The V end was cut by 1 base, the J end by 0 bases, with 10 bases between. This CDR3 is built from 16 residues. The germline CDR1 and CDR2 sequences are MDHEN and SYDVKM.

This chain joins TRBV6-4 and TRBJ2-5, with 10 bases aligning to TRBD2. V lost 3 bases to trimming and J lost 9 bases; unmatched junction nucleotides: 7. Germline V lookup: CDR1 MRHNA, CDR2 SNTAGT. The CDR3 runs to 14 residues. The CDR3 sequence is CASSETSGNLAQYF. As DNA, the CDR3 is TGTGCCAGCAGTGAAACTAGCGGGAATTTGGCCCAGTACTTC.

The CDR3 reads CATSRAGGRNEDEQFF. The DNA of the CDR3 is TGTGCCACCAGCAGGGCGGGGGGCCGTAATGAAGATGAGCAGTTCTTC. This rearrangement joins TRBV15 to TRBJ2-1; the match to TRBD2 covers 8 bases. The ends lost 3 bases at V and 8 bases at J; junction bases unmatched: 12. The length of the CDR3 is 16 residues. The germline V gene encodes CDR1 LNHNV and CDR2 YYDKDF (reference sequence).

The chain has TRBV7-8 and TRBJ2-7; the D gene is possibly TRBD2 (6 bases). The germline V and J ends were trimmed by 5 bases and 3 bases, with 17 bases remaining between them. The CDR3 consists of 15 residues. The V gene's germline CDR1 is SGHVS and CDR2 FQNEAQ. CDR3: CASSPEGNQYYEQYF. CDR3 coding DNA: TGTGCCAGCAGCCCGGAGGGGAATCAATACTACGAGCAGTACTTC. The variable domain in full, completed from reference TRBV7-8 and TRBJ2-7, reads GAGVSQSPRYKVAKRGQDVALRCDPISGHVSLFWYQQALGQGPEFLTYFQNEAQLDKSGLPSDRFFAERPEGSVSTLKIQRTQQEDSAVYLCASSPEGNQYYEQYFGPGTRLTVT.

CDR3 in amino acids: CASSFRVSGRAGYNEQFF. The CDR3, as DNA: TGTGCCAGCAGCTTCCGGGTTAGCGGGAGGGCCGGGTACAATGAGCAGTTCTTC. This rearrangement joins TRBV5-6 to TRBJ2-1; 11 nucleotides match TRBD2. V shed 2 bases and J 4 bases; nucleotides not matched to a gene: 11. The CDR3 is 18 amino acids. Germline CDR1 is SGHDT and CDR2 is YYEEEE.